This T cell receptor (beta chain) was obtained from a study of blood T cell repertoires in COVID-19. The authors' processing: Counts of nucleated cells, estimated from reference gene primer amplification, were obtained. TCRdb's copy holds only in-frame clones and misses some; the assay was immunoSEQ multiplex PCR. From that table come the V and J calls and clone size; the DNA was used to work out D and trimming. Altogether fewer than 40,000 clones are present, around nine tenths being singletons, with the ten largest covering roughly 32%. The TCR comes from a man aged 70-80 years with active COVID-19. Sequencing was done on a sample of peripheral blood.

The CDR3 loop reads CSASLGTDGYTF. The CDR3 DNA follows: TGCAGTGCTAGTCTGGGGACAGATGGCTACACCTTC. The chain is built from TRBV20-1 and TRBJ1-2; 7 positions agree with TRBD1. The CDR3 covers 12 residues. V shed 3 bases and J 6 bases; nucleotides not matched to a gene: 4. Germline V gene lookup returns CDR1 DFQATT and CDR2 SNEGSKA (reference sequence).